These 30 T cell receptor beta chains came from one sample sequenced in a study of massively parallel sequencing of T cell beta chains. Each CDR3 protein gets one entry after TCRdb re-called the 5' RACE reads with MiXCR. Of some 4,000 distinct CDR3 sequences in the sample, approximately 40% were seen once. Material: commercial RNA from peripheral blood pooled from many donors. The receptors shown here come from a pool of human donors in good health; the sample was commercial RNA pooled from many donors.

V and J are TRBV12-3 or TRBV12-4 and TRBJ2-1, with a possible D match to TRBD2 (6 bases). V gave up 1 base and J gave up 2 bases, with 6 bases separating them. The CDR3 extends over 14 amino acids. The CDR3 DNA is TGTGCCAGCAGTTTAGGGGGGGCCTACAATGAGCAGTTCTTC. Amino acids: CASSLGGAYNEQFF.

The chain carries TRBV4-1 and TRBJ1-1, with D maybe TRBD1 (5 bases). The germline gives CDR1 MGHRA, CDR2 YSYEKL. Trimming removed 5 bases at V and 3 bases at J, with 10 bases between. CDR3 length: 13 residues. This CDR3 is CASSKKGDTEAFF. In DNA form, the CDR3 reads TGCGCCAGCAGCAAAAAAGGGGACACTGAAGCTTTCTTT.

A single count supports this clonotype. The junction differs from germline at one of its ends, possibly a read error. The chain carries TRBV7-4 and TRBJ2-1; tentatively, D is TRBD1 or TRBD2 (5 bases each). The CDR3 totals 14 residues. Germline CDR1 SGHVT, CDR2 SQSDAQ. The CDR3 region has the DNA TGTGCCAGCAGCTTACAGGGACCTAACAATGATCAGTTCTTC. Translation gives CASSLQGPNNDQFF.

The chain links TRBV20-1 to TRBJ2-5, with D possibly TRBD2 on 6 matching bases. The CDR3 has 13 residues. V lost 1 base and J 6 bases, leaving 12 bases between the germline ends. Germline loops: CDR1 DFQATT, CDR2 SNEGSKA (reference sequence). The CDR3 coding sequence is TGCAGTGCTAGAGGGGACTCTCAAAAGACCCAGTACTTC. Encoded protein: CSARGDSQKTQYF.

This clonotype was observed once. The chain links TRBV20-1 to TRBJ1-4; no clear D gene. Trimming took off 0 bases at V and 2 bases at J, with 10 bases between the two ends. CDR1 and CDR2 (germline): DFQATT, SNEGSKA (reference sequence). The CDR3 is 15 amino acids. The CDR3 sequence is CSARDLQWTNEKLFF. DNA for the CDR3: TGCAGTGCTAGAGATCTGCAGTGGACTAATGAAAAACTGTTTTTT.

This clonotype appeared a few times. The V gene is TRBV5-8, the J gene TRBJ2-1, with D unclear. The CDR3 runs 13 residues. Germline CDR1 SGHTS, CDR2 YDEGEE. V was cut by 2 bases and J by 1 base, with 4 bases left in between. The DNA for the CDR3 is TGTGCCAGCAGCTTCGGGTCCTACAATGAGCAGTTCTTC. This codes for CASSFGSYNEQFF. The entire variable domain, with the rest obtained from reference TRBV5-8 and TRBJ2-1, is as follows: EAGVTQSPTHLIKTRGQQATLRCSPISGHTSVYWYQQALGLGLQFLLWYDEGEERNRGNFPPRFSGRQFPNYSSELNVNALELEDSALYLCASSFGSYNEQFFGPGTRLTVL.

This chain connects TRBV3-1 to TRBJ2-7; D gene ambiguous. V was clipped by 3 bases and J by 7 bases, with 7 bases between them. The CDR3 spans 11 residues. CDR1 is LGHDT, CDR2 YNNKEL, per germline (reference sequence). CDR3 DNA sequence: TGTGCCAGCAGCCAGAGCACGGAGCAGTACTTC. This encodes CASSQSTEQYF.

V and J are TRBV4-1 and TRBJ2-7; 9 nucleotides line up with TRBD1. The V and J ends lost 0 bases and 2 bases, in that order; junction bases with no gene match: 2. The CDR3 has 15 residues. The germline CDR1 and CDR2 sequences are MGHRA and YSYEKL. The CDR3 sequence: CASSQDRTGAYEQYV. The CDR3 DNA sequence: TGCGCCAGCAGCCAAGACCGGACAGGGGCCTACGAGCAGTACGTC.

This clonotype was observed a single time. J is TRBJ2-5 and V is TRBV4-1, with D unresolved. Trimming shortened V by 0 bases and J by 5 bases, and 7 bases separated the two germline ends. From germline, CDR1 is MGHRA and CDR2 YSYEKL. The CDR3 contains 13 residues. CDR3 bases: TGCGCCAGCAGCCAAGAAGGATCGGAGACCCAGTACTTC. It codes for CASSQEGSETQYF.

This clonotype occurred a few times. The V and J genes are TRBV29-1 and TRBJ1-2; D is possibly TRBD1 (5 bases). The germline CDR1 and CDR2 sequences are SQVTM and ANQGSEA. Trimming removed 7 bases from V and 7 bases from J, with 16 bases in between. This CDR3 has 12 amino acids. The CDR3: CSASEGRGGYTF. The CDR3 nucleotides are TGCAGCGCCTCGGAGGGGCGGGGTGGCTACACCTTC. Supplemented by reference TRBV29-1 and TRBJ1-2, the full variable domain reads SAVISQKPSRDICQRGTSLTIQCQVDSQVTMMFWYRQQPGQSLTLIATANQGSEATYESGFVIDKFPISRPNLTFSTLTVSNMSPEDSSIYLCSASEGRGGYTFGSGTRLTVV.

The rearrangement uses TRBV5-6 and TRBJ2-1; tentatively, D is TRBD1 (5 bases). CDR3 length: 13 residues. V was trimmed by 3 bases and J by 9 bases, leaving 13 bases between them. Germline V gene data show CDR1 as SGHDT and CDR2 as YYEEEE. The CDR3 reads CASSSPWGSEQFF. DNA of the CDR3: TGTGCCAGCAGCTCACCCTGGGGCTCTGAGCAGTTCTTC.

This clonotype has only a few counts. The CDR3 DNA is TGCGCCAGCAGCTTAACCCGTTTTGGCACTGAAGCTTTCTTT. Its translation is CASSLTRFGTEAFF. V usage is TRBV5-1 and J usage is TRBJ1-1, with D unclear. The germline V gene encodes CDR1 SGHRS and CDR2 YFSETQ. The V and J ends lost 2 bases and 4 bases respectively, with 12 bases between them. The CDR3 consists of 14 residues. Full variable domain (missing parts from reference TRBV5-1 and TRBJ1-1): KAGVTQTPRYLIKTRGQQVTLSCSPISGHRSVSWYQQTPGQGLQFLFEYFSETQRNKGNFPGRFSGRQFSNSRSEMNVSTLELGDSALYLCASSLTRFGTEAFFGQGTRLTVV.

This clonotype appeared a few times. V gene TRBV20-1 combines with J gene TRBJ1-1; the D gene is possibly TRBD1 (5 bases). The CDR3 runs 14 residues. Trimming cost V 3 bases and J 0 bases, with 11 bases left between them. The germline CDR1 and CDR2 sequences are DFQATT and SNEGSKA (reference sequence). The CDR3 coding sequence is TGCAGTGCTAGGGGGGACCCTGTGAACACTGAAGCTTTCTTT. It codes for CSARGDPVNTEAFF.

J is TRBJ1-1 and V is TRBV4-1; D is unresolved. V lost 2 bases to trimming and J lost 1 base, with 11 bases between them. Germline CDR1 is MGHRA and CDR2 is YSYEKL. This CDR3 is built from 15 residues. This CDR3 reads CASSQSEGENTEAFF. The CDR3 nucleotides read TGCGCCAGCAGCCAAAGCGAGGGCGAGAACACTGAAGCTTTCTTT.

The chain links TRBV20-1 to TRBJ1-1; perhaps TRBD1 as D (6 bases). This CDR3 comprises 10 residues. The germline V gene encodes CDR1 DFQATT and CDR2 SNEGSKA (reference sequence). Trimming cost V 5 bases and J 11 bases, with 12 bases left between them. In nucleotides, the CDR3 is TGCAGTGCTGGACAGTACCAGGCTTTCTTT. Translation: CSAGQYQAFF.

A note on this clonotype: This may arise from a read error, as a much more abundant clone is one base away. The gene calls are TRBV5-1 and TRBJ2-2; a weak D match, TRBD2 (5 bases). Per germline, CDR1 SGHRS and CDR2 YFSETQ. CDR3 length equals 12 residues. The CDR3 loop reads CASKANTGELIF. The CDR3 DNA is TGCGCCAGCAAGGCGAACACCGGGGAGCTGATTTTT.

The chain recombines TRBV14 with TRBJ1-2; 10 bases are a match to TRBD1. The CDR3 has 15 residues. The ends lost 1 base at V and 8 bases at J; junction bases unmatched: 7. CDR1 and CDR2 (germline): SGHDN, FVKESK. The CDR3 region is CASSQGGTGVGGYTF. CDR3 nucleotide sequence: TGTGCCAGCAGCCAAGGAGGGACAGGGGTAGGAGGCTACACCTTC.

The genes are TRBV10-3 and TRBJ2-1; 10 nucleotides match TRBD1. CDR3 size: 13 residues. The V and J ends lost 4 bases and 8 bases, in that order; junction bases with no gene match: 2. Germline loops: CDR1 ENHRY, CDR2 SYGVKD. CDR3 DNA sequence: TGTGCCATCAGTGGACAGGGGGCTGATGAGCAGTTCTTC. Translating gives CAISGQGADEQFF.

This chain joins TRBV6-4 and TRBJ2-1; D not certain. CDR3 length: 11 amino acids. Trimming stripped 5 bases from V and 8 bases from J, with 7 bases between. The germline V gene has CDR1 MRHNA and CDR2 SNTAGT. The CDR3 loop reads CASSPKDEQFF. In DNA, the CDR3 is TGTGCCAGCAGTCCTAAGGATGAGCAGTTCTTC.

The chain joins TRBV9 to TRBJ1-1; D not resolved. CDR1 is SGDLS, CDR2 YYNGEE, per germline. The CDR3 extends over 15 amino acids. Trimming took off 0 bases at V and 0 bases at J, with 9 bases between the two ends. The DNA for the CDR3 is TGTGCCAGCAGCGTAGACAGCTATATGAACACTGAAGCTTTCTTT. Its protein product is CASSVDSYMNTEAFF.

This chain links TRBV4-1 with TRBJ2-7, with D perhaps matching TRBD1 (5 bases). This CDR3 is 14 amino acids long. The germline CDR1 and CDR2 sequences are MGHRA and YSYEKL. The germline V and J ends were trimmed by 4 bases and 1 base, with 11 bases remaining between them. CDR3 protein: CASSRETGSYEQYF. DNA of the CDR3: TGCGCCAGCAGCCGGGAAACAGGTTCCTACGAGCAGTACTTC.

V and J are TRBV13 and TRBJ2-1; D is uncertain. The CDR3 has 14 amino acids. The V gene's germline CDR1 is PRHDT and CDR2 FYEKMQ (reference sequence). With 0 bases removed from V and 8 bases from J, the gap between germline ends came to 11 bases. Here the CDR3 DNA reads TGTGCCAGCAGCTTAGGCCCCTTTGTAGATGAGCAGTTCTTC. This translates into CASSLGPFVDEQFF.

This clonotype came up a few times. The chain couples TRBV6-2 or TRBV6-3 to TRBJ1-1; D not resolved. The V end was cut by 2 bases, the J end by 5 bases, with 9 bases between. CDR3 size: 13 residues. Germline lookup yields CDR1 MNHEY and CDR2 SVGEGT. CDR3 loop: CASSYVWRTEAFF. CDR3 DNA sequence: TGTGCCAGCAGTTACGTCTGGAGGACTGAAGCTTTCTTT.

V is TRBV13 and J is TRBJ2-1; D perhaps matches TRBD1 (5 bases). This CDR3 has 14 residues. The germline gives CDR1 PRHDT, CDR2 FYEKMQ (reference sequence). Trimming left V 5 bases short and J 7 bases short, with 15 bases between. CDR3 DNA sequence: TGTGCCAGCAGCCCCCCTCAGGGAAGGAATGAGCAGTTCTTC. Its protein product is CASSPPQGRNEQFF. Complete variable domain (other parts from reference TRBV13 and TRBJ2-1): AAGVIQSPRHLIKEKRETATLKCYPIPRHDTVYWYQQGPGQDPQFLISFYEKMQSDKGSIPDRFSAQQFSDYHSELNMSSLELGDSALYFCASSPPQGRNEQFFGPGTRLTVL.

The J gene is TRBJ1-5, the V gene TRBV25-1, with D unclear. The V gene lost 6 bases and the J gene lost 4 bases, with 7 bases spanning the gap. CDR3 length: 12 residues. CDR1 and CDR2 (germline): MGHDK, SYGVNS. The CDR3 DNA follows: TGTGCCAGCAGATTCTTAAATCAGCCCCAGCATTTT. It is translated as CASRFLNQPQHF.

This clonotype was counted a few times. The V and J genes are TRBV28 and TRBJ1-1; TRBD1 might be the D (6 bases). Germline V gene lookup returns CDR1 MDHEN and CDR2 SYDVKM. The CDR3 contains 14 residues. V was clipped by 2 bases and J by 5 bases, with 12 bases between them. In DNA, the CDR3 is TGTGCCAGCAGTTTACAGGGGACGAGGACTGAAGCTTTCTTT. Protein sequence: CASSLQGTRTEAFF.

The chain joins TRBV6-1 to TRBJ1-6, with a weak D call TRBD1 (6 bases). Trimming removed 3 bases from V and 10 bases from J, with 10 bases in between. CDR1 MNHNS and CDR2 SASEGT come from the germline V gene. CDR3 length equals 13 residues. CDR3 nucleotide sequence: TGTGCCAGCAGTGAGGGACATTACTCACCCCTCCACTTT. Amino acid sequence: CASSEGHYSPLHF.

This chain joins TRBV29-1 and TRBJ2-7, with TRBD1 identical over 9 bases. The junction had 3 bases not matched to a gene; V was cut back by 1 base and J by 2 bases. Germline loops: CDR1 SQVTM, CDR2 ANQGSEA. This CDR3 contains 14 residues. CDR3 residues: CSVEAGTGPYEQYF. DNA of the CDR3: TGCAGCGTTGAAGCGGGGACAGGGCCCTACGAGCAGTACTTC.

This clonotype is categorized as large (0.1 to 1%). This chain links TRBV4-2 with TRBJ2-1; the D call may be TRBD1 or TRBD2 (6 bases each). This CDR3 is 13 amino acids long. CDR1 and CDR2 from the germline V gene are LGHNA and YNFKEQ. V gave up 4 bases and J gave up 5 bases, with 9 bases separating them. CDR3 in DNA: TGTGCCAGCAGCCTAAGGGGGGACAATGAGCAGTTCTTC. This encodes CASSLRGDNEQFF.

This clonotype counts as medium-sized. The CDR3 nucleotides read TGCAGTGCTAGGGGACACAACTATGGCTACACCTTC. Translated, it gives CSARGHNYGYTF. The chain employs TRBV20-1 and TRBJ1-2; tentative D call: TRBD1 (6 bases). The CDR3 is 12 residues long. V lost 3 bases, J lost 2 bases, and 7 bases lay in between. Per germline, CDR1 DFQATT and CDR2 SNEGSKA (reference sequence).